These 5 T cell receptor beta chains originate from one sample sequenced in a study of blood T cell repertoires in COVID-19 (dated by TCRdb to the early 2020s). The library was produced with the immunoSEQ multiplex PCR assay. TCRdb holds this immuneACCESS table with in-frame rearrangements only. Some clones are missing; in checked studies, unresolved V genes explain under half, and the rest has no known cause. The sample profile shows approximately 210,000 clones; under 90% of them were found once. The leading ten clones occupy 11% of the sample. The specimen sequenced was peripheral blood. These receptors originate from a man over 45 with COVID-19, enrolled during active disease.

The V gene is TRBV19, the J gene TRBJ1-2, with 9 bases matching TRBD1. This CDR3 spans 14 amino acids. Germline assignment: CDR1 LNHDA and CDR2 SQIVND (reference sequence). V trimming: 3 bases; J trimming: 8 bases; junction bases outside the gene matches: 7. The CDR3 DNA reads TGTGCCAGTAGTATCGAACAGGGGGCTGGAGGCTACACCTTC. This encodes CASSIEQGAGGYTF.

This sequence joins TRBV15 and TRBJ2-2; TRBD2 matches at 13 bases. The CDR3 is made up of 17 amino acids. Germline CDR1 is LNHNV and CDR2 is YYDKDF (reference sequence). Trimming cost V 2 bases and J 3 bases; bases outside gene matches: 3. The CDR3 here is CATSRSGLAGDTGELFF. In DNA, the CDR3 is TGTGCCACCAGCAGATCCGGACTAGCGGGAGACACCGGGGAGCTGTTTTTT.

The chain joins TRBV3-1 (or the pseudogene TRBV3-2) to TRBJ2-7, with 16 bases matching TRBD2. This CDR3 has 17 residues. After removal of 4 bases from V and 0 bases from J, the junction contained 3 bases not matched to a gene. Germline V gene lookup returns CDR1 LGHDT and CDR2 YNNKEL (reference sequence). The CDR3 loop is CASSPGLAGGPSYEQYF. The CDR3 DNA sequence: TGTGCCAGCAGCCCGGGACTAGCGGGAGGGCCCTCCTACGAGCAGTACTTC.

The chain joins TRBV12-3 or TRBV12-4 to TRBJ1-1; D gene uncertain. This CDR3 comprises 13 residues. V dropped 6 bases and J dropped 8 bases, with 16 bases sitting between them. The DNA for the CDR3 is TGTGCCAGCAGCTCCTACCCCGTTGCCGAAGCTTTCTTT. Translation gives CASSSYPVAEAFF.

J is TRBJ2-1 and V is TRBV2; D perhaps matches TRBD2 (5 bases). The CDR3 spans 13 residues. V was cut by 8 bases and J by 2 bases, with 10 bases left in between. CDR1 SNHLY and CDR2 FYNNEI come from the germline V gene. CDR3 nucleotides: TGTGCCAGCTCGGGGAATCCCTACAATGAGCAGTTCTTC. Protein sequence: CASSGNPYNEQFF.